The 4 T cell receptor beta chains in this list originate from one sample, sequenced in a study of shared clonotypes between healthy human individuals. Selected positively for CCR7 and CD45RO-negative, naive CD8 cells excluded terminally differentiated effector memory CD45RA+ cells. This table comes from immunoSEQ multiplex PCR, and its TCRdb copy is limited to in-frame clones, with some not included. The table shows roughly 2,000,000 clones, with about 95% occurring only once. The specimen was naive CD8+ T cells sorted from blood. The receptors derive from a man younger than 35 in good health.

The chain couples TRBV7-8 to TRBJ1-1, with 8 bases lining up with TRBD1. Germline CDR1 and CDR2: SGHVS and FQNEAQ. The CDR3 consists of 14 residues. With V trimmed by 3 bases and J by 6 bases, 6 bases remained unmatched. In DNA form, the CDR3 reads TGTGCCAGCAGCTTGGACAGGGTAGGTTCTGAAGCTTTCTTT. Protein sequence: CASSLDRVGSEAFF. The full variable domain, in which reference TRBV7-8 and TRBJ1-1 provide the parts outside the CDR3, is GAGVSQSPRYKVAKRGQDVALRCDPISGHVSLFWYQQALGQGPEFLTYFQNEAQLDKSGLPSDRFFAERPEGSVSTLKIQRTQQEDSAVYLCASSLDRVGSEAFFGQGTRLTVV.

The chain employs TRBV4-3 and TRBJ2-7; 8 nucleotides agree with TRBD1. Germline V CDR1 and CDR2: LGHNA, YSLEER. CDR3 length: 15 amino acids. Trimming took 0 bases from V and 6 from J; bases not matched to a gene: 7. CDR3 amino acids: CASSQDLGQGAEQYF. CDR3 in DNA: TGCGCCAGCAGCCAAGATTTAGGACAGGGCGCCGAGCAGTACTTC.

J is TRBJ2-3 and V is TRBV28; 13 bases agree with TRBD2. Trimming took 8 bases from V and 4 from J; bases not matched to a gene: 15. Germline CDR1 and CDR2: MDHEN and SYDVKM. CDR3 length: 18 amino acids. CDR3 nucleotide sequence: TGTGCCAGCGATAGTTTAGGGCCTACTAGCGGGGGGGCAGATACGCAGTATTTT. Amino acid sequence: CASDSLGPTSGGADTQYF. The variable domain in full, completed from reference TRBV28 and TRBJ2-3, reads DVKVTQSSRYLVKRTGEKVFLECVQDMDHENMFWYRQDPGLGLRLIYFSYDVKMKEKGDIPEGYSVSREKKERFSLILESASTNQTSMYLCASDSLGPTSGGADTQYFGPGTRLTVL.

The chain joins TRBV18 to TRBJ2-1; 9 positions agree with TRBD1. This CDR3 contains 17 residues. CDR1 is KGHSH and CDR2 is LQKENI in the germline V gene. The V segment lost 1 base and the J segment 8 bases; nucleotides outside the gene matches: 12. The CDR3 loop reads CASSPRELTGGGYEQFF. CDR3 DNA sequence: TGTGCCAGCTCACCACGTGAACTGACAGGGGGTGGCTATGAGCAGTTCTTC.